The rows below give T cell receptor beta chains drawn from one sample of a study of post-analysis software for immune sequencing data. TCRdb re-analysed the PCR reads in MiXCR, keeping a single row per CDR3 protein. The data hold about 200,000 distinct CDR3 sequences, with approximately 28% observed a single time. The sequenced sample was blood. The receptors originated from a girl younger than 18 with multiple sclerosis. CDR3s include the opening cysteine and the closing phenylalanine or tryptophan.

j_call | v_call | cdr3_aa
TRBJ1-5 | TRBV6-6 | CAGGGGRQPQHF
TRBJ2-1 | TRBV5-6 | CASSKIRGLLRDNEQFF
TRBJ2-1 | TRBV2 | CASSEDLENEQFF
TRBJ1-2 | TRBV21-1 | CASSKADSRDNRPYGYTF
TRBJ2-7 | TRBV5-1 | CASSLDLAGTYEQYF
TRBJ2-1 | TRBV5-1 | CASSDRTSGVNEQFF
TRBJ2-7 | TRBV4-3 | CASSQSLDFAEQYF
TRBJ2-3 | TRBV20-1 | CSARDPRGPTDTQYF
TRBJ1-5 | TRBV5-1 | CASSPGHPSSNQPQHF
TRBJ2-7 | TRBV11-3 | CASSPASIGYEQYF
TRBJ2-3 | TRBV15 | CATSRWGLAGNTDTQYF
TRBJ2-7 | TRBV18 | CASSQTGASYEQYF